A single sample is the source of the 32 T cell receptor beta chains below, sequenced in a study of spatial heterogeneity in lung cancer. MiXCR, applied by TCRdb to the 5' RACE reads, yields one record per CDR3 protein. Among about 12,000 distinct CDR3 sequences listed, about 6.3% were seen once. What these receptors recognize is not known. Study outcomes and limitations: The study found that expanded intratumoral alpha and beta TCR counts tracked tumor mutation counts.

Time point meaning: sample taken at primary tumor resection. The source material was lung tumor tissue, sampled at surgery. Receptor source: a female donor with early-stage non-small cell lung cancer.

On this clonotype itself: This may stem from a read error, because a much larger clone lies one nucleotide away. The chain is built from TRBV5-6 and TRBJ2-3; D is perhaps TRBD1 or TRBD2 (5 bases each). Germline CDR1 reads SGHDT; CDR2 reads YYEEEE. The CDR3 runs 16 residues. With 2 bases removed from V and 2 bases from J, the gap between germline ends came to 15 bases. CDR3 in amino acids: CASSFYGATVTDTQYF. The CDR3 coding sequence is TGTGCCAGCAGCTTCTACGGGGCTACTGTCACAGATACGCAGTATTTT.

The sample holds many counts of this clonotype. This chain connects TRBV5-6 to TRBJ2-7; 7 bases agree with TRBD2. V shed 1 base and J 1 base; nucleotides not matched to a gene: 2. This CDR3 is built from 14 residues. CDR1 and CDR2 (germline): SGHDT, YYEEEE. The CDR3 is CASSLLGRSYEQYF. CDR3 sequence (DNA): TGTGCCAGCAGCTTGCTCGGGAGGTCCTACGAGCAGTACTTC.

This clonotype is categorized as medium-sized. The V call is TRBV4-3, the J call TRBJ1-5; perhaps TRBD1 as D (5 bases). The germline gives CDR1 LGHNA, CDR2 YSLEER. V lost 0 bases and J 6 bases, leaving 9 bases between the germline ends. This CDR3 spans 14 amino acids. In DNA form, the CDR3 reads TGCGCCAGCAGCCAAGAATCGGGGGGTCAGCCCCAGCATTTT. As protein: CASSQESGGQPQHF.

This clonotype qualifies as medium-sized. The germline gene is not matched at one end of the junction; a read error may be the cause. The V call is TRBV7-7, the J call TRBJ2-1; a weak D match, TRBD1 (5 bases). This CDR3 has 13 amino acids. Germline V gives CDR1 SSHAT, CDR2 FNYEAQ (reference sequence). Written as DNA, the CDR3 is TGTGCTAGCAGCTCAGACAGCTACAATGAGCAGTTCTTC. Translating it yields CASSSDSYNEQFF.

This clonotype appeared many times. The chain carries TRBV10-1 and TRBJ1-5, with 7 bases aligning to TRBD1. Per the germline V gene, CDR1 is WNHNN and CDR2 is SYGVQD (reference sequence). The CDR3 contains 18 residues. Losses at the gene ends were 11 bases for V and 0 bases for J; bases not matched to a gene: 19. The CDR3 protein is CAVNRGQIFTYSNQPQHF. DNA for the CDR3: TGCGCCGTCAATCGGGGACAGATATTTACCTATAGCAATCAGCCCCAGCATTTT.

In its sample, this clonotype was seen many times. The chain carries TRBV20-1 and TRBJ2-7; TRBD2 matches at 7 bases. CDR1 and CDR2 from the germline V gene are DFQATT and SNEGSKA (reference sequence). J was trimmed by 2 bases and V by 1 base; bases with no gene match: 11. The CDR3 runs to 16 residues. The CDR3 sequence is CSARVTRSSGTYEQYF. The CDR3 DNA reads TGCAGTGCTAGAGTTACGCGGTCTAGCGGAACCTACGAGCAGTACTTC.

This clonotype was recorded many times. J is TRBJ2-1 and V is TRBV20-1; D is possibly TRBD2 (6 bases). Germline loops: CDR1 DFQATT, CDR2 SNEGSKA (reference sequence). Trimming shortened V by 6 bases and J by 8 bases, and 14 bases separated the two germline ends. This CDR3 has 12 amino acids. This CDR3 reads CSARWDFYEQFF. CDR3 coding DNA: TGCAGTGCCAGATGGGACTTTTATGAGCAGTTCTTC.

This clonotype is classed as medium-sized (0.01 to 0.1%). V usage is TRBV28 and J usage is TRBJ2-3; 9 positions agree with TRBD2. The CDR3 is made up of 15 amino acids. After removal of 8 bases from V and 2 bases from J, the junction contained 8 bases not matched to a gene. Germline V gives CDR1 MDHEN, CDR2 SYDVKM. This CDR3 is CASPPLAGFTDTQYF. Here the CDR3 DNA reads TGTGCCAGCCCCCCGCTAGCGGGATTCACAGATACGCAGTATTTT.

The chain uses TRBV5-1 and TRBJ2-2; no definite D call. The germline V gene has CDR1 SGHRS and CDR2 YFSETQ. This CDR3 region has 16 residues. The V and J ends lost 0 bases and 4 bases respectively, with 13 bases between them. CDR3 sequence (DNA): TGCGCCAGCAGCTTGGAATTCGGGCTGGCCACCGGGGAGCTGTTTTTT. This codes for CASSLEFGLATGELFF.

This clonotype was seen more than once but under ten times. CDR3 sequence: CASTKFCLETQYF. CDR3 bases: TGTGCCAGCACAAAGTTCTGCTTGGAGACCCAGTACTTC. The genes are TRBV6-4 and TRBJ2-5; D is unresolved. The CDR3 length is 13 residues. V dropped 7 bases and J dropped 5 bases, with 14 bases sitting between them. Germline assignment: CDR1 MRHNA and CDR2 SNTAGT.

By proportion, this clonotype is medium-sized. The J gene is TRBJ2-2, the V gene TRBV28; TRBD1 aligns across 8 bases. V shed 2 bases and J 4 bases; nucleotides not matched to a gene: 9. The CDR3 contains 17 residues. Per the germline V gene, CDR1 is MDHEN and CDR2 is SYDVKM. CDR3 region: CASSLGARGQFTGELFF. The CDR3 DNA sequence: TGTGCCAGCAGTTTAGGGGCCAGGGGGCAGTTCACCGGGGAGCTGTTTTTT.

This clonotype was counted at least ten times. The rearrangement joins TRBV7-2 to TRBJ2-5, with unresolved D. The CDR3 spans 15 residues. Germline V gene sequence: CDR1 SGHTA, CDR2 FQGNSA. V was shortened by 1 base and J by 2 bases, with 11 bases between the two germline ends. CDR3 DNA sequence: TGTGCCAGCAGCTTAGTCGGCCAGACACAAGAGACCCAGTACTTC. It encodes CASSLVGQTQETQYF.

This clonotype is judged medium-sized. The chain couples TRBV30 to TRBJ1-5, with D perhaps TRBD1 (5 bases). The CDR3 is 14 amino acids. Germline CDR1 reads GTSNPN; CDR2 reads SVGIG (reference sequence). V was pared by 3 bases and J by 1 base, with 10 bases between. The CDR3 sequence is CAWSVTGSNQPQHF. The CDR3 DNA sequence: TGTGCCTGGAGCGTCACAGGCAGCAATCAGCCCCAGCATTTT.

This chain's CDR3 is CASSLEGGQETQYF. CDR3 in DNA: TGCGCCAGCAGCTTGGAGGGGGGCCAAGAGACCCAGTACTTC. This chain joins TRBV5-1 and TRBJ2-5; D may match TRBD1 or TRBD2 (6 bases each). V was shortened by 0 bases and J by 1 base, with 7 bases between the two germline ends. The V gene's germline CDR1 is SGHRS and CDR2 YFSETQ. The CDR3 consists of 14 residues.

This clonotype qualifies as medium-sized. CDR3 in amino acids: CASSSGARANQPQHF. DNA for the CDR3: TGTGCCAGCAGTTCCGGGGCGCGGGCTAATCAGCCCCAGCATTTT. The rearrangement joins TRBV6-2 or TRBV6-3 to TRBJ1-5; the D gene is possibly TRBD1 (5 bases). Germline assignment: CDR1 MNHEY and CDR2 SVGEGT. This CDR3 is built from 15 residues. V shed 4 bases and J shed 4 bases, with 14 bases lying between them.

DNA for the CDR3: TGCGCCAGCAGCCAAGATTTTGAGGCAATCCGAGAGACCCAGTACTTC. Protein: CASSQDFEAIRETQYF. The V and J genes are TRBV4-3 and TRBJ2-5, with D unclear. Germline CDR1 is LGHNA and CDR2 is YSLEER. The CDR3 has 16 residues. The V and J ends lost 0 bases and 4 bases respectively, with 15 bases between them.

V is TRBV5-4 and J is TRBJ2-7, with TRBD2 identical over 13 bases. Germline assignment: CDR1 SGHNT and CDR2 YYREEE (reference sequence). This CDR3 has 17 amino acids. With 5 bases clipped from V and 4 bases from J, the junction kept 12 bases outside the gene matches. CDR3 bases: TGTGCCAGCAGTCAACGGGCCGGGACTAGCGGGACTTACGAGCAGTACTTC. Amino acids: CASSQRAGTSGTYEQYF.

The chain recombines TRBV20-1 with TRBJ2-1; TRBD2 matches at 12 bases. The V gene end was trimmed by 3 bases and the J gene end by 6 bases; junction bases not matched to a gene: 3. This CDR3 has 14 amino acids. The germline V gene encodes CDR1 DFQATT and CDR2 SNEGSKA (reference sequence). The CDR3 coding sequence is TGCAGTGCTAGGGGACTAGCGGGCAGCAATGAGCAGTTCTTC. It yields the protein CSARGLAGSNEQFF.

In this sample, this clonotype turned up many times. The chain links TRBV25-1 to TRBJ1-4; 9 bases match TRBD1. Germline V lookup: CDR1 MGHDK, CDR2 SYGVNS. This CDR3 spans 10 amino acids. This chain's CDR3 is CATGGEKLFF. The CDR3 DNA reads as TGTGCGACAGGGGGTGAAAAACTGTTTTTT.

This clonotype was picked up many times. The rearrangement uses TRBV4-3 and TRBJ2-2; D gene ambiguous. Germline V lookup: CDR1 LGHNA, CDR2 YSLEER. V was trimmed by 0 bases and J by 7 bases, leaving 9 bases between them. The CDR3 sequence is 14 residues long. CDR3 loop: CASSQDRAIGELFF. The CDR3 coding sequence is TGCGCCAGCAGCCAAGATAGGGCAATCGGGGAGCTGTTTTTT.

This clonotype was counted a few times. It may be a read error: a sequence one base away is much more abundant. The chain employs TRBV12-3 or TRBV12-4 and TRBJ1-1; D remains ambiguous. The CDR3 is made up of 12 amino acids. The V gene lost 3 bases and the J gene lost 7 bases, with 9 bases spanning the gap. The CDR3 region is CASSFGDVEAFF. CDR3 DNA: TGTGCCAGCAGTTTTGGGGATGTTGAAGCTTTCTTT.

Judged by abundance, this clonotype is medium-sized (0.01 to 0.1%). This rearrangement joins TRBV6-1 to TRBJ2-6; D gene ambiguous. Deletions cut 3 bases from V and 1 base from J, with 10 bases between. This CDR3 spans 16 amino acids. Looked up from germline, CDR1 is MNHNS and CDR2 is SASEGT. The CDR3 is CASSDLTRSGANVLTF. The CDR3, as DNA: TGTGCCAGCAGTGATTTAACACGGTCTGGGGCCAACGTCCTGACTTTC.

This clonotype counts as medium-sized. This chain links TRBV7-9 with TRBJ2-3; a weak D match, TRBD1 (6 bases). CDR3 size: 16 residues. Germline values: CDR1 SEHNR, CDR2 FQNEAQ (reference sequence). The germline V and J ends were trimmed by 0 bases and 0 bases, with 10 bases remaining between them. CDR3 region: CASSLAVGGSTDTQYF. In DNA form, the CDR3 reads TGTGCCAGCAGCTTAGCGGTTGGGGGCAGCACAGATACGCAGTATTTT.

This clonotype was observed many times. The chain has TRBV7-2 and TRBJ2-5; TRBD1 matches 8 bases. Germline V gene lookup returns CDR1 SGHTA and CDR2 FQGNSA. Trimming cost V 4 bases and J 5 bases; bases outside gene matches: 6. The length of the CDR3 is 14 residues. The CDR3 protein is CASSSGGARETQYF. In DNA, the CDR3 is TGTGCCAGCAGCTCAGGGGGCGCAAGGGAGACCCAGTACTTC. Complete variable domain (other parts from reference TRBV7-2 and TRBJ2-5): GAGVSQSPSNKVTEKGKDVELRCDPISGHTALYWYRQSLGQGLEFLIYFQGNSAPDKSGLPSDRFSAERTGGSVSTLTIQRTQQEDSAVYLCASSSGGARETQYFGPGTRLLVL.

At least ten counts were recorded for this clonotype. CDR3 DNA: TGTGCCAGCAGCACACGCGGGGGAAGCTCCTACGAGCAGTACTTC. It specifies CASSTRGGSSYEQYF. V gene TRBV11-1 combines with J gene TRBJ2-7, with 7 bases aligning to TRBD2. The germline V gene has CDR1 SGHAT and CDR2 FQDESV (reference sequence). Trimming removed 5 bases from V and 0 bases from J; junction bases left unmatched: 7. This CDR3 spans 15 amino acids.

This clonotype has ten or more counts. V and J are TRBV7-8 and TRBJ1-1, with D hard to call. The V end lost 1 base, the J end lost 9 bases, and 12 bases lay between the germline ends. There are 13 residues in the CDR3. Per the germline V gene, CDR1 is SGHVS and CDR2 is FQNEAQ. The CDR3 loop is CASSLEVDLQAFF. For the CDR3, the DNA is TGTGCCAGCAGCTTAGAAGTCGATCTCCAAGCTTTCTTT.

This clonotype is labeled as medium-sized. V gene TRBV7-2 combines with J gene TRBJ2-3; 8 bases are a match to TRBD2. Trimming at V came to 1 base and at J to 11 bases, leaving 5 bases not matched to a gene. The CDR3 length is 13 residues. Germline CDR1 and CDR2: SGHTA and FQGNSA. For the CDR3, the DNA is TGTGCCAGCAGCTTAGGAGGTAGCGGGGTGCAGTATTTT. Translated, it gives CASSLGGSGVQYF.

DNA of the CDR3: TGCGCCAGCAGCTTGGGACAGACCCAAGAGACCCAGTACTTC. Protein sequence: CASSLGQTQETQYF. The chain joins TRBV5-1 to TRBJ2-5; TRBD1 might be the D (5 bases). Germline V gene lookup returns CDR1 SGHRS and CDR2 YFSETQ. V was shortened by 0 bases and J by 1 base, with 7 bases between the two germline ends. The CDR3 extends over 14 amino acids.

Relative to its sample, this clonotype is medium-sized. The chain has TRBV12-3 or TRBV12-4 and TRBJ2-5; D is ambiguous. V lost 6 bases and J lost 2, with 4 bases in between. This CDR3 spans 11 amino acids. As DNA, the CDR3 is TGTGCCAGCAGCGTTCAAGAGACCCAGTACTTC. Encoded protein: CASSVQETQYF.

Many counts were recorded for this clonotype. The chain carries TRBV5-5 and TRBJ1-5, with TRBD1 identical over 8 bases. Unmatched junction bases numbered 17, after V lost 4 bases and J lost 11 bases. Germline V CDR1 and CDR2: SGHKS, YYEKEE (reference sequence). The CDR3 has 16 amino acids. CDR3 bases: TGTGCCAGCAGCAACGGGACAGCGACAGGGGTTTTAGCCCAGCATTTT. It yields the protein CASSNGTATGVLAQHF.

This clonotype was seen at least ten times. This chain's CDR3 is CASPPSGGTYNEQFF. The CDR3 coding sequence is TGTGCCAGCCCCCCCTCGGGGGGGACCTACAATGAGCAGTTCTTC. This chain joins TRBV28 and TRBJ2-1; 8 nucleotides match TRBD2. V was clipped by 8 bases and J by 2 bases; unmatched bases: 8. This CDR3 comprises 15 residues. Germline-derived CDR1 and CDR2 are MDHEN and SYDVKM.

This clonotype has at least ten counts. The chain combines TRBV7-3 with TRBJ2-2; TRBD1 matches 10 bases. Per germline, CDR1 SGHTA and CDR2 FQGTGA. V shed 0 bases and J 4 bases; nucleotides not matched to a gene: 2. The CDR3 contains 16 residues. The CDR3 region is CASSLTGTGATGELFF. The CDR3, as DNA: TGTGCCAGCAGCTTAACCGGGACAGGGGCCACCGGGGAGCTGTTTTTT.